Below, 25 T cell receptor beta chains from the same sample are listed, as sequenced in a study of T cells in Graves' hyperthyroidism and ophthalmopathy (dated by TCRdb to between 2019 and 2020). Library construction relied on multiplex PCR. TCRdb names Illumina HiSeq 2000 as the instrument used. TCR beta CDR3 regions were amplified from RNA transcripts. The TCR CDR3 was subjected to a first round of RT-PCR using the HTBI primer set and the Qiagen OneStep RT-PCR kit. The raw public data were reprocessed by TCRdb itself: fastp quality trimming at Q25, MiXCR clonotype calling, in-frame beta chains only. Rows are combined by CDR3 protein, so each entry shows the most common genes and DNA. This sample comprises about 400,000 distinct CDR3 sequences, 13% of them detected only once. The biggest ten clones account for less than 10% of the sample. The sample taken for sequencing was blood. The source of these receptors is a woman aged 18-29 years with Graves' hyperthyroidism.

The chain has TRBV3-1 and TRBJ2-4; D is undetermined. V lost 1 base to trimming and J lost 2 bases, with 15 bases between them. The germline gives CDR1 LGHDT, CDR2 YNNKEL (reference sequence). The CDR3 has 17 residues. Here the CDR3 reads CASSQVGTVGSKNIQYF. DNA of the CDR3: TGTGCCAGCAGCCAAGTGGGCACAGTGGGATCCAAAAACATTCAGTACTTC.

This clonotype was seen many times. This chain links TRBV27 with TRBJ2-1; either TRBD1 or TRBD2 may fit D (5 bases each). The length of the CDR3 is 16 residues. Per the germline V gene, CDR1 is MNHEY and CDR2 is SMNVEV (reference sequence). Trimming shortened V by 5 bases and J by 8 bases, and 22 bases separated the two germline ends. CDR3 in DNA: TGTGCCAGCAGTCCCCGGGACCCAGGTTTCATTGATGAGCAGTTCTTC. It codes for CASSPRDPGFIDEQFF.

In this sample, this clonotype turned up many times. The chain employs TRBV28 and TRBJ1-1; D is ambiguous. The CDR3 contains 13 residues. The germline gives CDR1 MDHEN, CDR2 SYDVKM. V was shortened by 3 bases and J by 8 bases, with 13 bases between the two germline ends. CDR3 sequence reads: CASSLGSVGEAFF. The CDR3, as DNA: TGTGCCAGCAGTTTGGGGAGCGTGGGAGAAGCTTTCTTT. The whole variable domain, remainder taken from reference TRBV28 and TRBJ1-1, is DVKVTQSSRYLVKRTGEKVFLECVQDMDHENMFWYRQDPGLGLRLIYFSYDVKMKEKGDIPEGYSVSREKKERFSLILESASTNQTSMYLCASSLGSVGEAFFGQGTRLTVV.

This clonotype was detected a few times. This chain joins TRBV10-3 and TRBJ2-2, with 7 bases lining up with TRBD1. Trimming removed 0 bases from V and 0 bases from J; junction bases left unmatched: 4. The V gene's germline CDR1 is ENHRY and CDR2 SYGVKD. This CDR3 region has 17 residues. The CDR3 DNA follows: TGTGCCATCAGTGAGTCGCTTGGGACAGCGAACACCGGGGAGCTGTTTTTT. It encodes CAISESLGTANTGELFF.

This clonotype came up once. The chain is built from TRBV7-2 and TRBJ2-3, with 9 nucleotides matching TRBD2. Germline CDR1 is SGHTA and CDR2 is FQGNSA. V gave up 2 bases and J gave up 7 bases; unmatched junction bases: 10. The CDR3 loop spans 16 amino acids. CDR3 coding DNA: TGTGCCAGCAGCTTATCGTTGCGGGGGGGCATAAATACGCAGTATTTT. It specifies CASSLSLRGGINTQYF.

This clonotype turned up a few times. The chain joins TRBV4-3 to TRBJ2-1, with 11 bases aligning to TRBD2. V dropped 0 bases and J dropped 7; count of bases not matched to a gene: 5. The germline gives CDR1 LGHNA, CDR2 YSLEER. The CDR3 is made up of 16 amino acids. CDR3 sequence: CASSQDRLAGGNEQFF. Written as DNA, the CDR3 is TGCGCCAGCAGCCAAGATCGGCTAGCGGGAGGTAATGAGCAGTTCTTC.

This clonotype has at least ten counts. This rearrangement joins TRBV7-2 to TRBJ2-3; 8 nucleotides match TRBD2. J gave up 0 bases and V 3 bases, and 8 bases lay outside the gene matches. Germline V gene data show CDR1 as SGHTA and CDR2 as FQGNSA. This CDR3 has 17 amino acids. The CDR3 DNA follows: TGTGCCAGCAGCTTGATCTTAGCGGGAACTAGCACAGATACGCAGTATTTT. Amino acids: CASSLILAGTSTDTQYF.

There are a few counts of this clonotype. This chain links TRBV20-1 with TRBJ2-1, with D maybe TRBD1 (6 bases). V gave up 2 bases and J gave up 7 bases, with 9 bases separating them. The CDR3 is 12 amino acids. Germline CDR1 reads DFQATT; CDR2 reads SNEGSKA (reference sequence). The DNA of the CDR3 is TGCAGTGCTAGAAGACAGGTGAATGAGCAGTTCTTC. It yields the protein CSARRQVNEQFF.

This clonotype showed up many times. The CDR3 coding sequence is TGTGCCAGCAGCTTAGTTGGGGGTGCGGGATCACCCCTCCACTTT. Translated: CASSLVGGAGSPLHF. The V and J genes are TRBV11-2 and TRBJ1-6, with D possibly being TRBD1 (5 bases). Deletions cut 1 base from V and 10 bases from J, with 14 bases between. The germline CDR1 and CDR2 sequences are SGHAT and FQNNGV. The CDR3 covers 15 residues. Together with reference TRBV11-2 and TRBJ1-6, the CDR3 gives the full variable domain: EAGVAQSPRYKIIEKRQSVAFWCNPISGHATLYWYQQILGQGPKLLIQFQNNGVVDDSQLPKDRFSAERLKGVDSTLKIQPAKLEDSAVYLCASSLVGGAGSPLHFGNGTRLTVT.

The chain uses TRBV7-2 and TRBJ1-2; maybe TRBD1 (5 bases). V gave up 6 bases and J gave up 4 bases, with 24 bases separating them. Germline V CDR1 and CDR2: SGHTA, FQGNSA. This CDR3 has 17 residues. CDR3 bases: TGTGCCAGCAGGTTGGGGACGCAGGCTCCCCTCATCTATGGCTACACCTTC. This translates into CASRLGTQAPLIYGYTF.

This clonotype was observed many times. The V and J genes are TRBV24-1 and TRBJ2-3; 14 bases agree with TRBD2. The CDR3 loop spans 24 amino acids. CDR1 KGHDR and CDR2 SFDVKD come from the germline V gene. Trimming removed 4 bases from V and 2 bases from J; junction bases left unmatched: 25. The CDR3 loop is CATSDLALRPGLAGDLGFTDTQYF. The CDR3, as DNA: TGTGCCACCAGTGACCTGGCCCTTCGGCCGGGACTAGCGGGGGATTTGGGTTTCACAGATACGCAGTATTTT.

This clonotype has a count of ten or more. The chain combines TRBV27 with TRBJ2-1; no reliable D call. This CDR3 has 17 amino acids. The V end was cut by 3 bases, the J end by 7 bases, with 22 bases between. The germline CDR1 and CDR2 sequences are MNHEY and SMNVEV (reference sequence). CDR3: CASSFGSDLTNGNEQFF. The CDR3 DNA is TGTGCCAGCAGTTTCGGATCAGACCTTACAAATGGGAATGAGCAGTTCTTC.

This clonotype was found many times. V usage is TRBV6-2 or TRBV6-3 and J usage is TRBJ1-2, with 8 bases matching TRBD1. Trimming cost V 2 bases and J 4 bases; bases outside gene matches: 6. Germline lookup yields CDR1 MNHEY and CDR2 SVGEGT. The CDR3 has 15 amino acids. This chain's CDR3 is CASSYGTGSFYGYTF. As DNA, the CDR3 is TGTGCCAGCAGTTACGGGACAGGTTCCTTCTATGGCTACACCTTC.

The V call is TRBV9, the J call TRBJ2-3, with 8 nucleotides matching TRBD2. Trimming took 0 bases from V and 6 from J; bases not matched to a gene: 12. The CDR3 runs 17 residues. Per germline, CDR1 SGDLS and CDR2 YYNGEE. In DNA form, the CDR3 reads TGTGCCAGCAGCGTAGCTTTCGGTAGCGGGGTAATGGATACGCAGTATTTT. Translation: CASSVAFGSGVMDTQYF.

The CDR3 DNA is TGTGCCTGGAATAAGGCGGGACTAGCGATATACTTGGACTCCTACAATGAGCAGTTCTTC. It is translated as CAWNKAGLAIYLDSYNEQFF. The chain is built from TRBV30 and TRBJ2-1; 10 bases are a match to TRBD2. Losses at the gene ends were 4 bases for V and 0 bases for J; bases not matched to a gene: 18. The CDR3 is 20 amino acids. Germline-derived CDR1 and CDR2 are GTSNPN and SVGIG (reference sequence).

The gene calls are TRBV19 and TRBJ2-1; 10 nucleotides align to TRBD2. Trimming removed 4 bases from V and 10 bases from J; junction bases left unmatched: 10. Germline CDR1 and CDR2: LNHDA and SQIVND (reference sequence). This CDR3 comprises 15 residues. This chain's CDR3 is CASSTGLAQGGEQFF. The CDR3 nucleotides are TGTGCCAGTAGTACGGGACTAGCGCAGGGAGGCGAGCAGTTCTTC. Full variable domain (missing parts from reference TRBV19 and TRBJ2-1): DGGITQSPKYLFRKEGQNVTLSCEQNLNHDAMYWYRQDPGQGLRLIYYSQIVNDFQKGDIAEGYSVSREKKESFPLTVTSAQKNPTAFYLCASSTGLAQGGEQFFGPGTRLTVL.

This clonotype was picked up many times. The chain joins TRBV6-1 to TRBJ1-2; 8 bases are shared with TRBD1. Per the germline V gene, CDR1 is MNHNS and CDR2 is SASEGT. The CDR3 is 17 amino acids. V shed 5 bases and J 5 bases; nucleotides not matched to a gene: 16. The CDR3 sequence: CASSLGAPGQVGYGYTF. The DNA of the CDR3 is TGTGCCAGCAGTTTAGGGGCGCCGGGACAGGTGGGATATGGCTACACCTTC.

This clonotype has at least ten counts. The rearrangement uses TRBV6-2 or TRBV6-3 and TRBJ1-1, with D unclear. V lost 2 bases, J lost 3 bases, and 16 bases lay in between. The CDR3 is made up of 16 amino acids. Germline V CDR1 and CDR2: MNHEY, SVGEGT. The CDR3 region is CASSYKVDSRDTEAFF. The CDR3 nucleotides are TGTGCCAGCAGTTACAAGGTAGACTCAAGGGACACTGAAGCTTTCTTT.

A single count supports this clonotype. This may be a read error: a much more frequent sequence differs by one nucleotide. CDR3 protein: CASRNTGRHQPQHF. As DNA, the CDR3 is TGTGCCAGCAGGAACACAGGGAGACATCAGCCCCAGCATTTT. The chain recombines TRBV2 with TRBJ1-5; a weak D match, TRBD1 (6 bases). The CDR3 length is 14 residues. CDR1 is SNHLY, CDR2 FYNNEI, per germline. Trimming removed 6 bases from V and 5 bases from J, with 14 bases in between.

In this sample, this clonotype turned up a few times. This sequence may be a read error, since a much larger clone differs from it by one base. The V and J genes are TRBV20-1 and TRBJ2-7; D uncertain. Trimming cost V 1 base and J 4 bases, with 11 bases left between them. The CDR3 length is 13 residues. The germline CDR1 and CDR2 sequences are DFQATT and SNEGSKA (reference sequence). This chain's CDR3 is CSARGRCIYEQYF. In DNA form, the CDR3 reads TGCAGTGCTAGAGGACGATGCATTTACGAGCAGTACTTC.

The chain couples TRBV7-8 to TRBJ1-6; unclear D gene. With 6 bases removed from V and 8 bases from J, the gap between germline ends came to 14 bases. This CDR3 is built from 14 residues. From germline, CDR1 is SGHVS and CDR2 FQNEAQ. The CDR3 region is CASSPDGSDSPLHF. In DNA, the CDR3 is TGTGCCAGCAGTCCTGACGGATCCGATTCACCCCTCCACTTT.

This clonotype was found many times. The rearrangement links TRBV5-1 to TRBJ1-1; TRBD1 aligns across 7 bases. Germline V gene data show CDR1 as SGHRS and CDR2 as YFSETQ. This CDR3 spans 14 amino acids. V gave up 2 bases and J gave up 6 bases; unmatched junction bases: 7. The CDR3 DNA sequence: TGCGCCAGCAGCTTATTTACAGGGGCTCCTGAAGCTTTCTTT. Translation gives CASSLFTGAPEAFF. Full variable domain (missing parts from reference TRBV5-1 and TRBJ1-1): KAGVTQTPRYLIKTRGQQVTLSCSPISGHRSVSWYQQTPGQGLQFLFEYFSETQRNKGNFPGRFSGRQFSNSRSEMNVSTLELGDSALYLCASSLFTGAPEAFFGQGTRLTVV.

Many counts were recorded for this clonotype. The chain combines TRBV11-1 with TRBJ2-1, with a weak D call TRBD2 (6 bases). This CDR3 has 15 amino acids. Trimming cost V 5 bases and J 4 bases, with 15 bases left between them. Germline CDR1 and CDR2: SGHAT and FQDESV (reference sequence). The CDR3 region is CASSLHREQYNEQFF. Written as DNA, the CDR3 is TGTGCCAGCAGCCTTCACCGGGAGCAGTACAATGAGCAGTTCTTC.

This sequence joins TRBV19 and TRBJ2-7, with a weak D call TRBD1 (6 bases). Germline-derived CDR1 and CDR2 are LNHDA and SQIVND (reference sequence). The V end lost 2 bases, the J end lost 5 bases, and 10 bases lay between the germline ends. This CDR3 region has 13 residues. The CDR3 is CASSIFGGNEQYF. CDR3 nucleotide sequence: TGTGCCAGTAGTATATTTGGGGGCAACGAGCAGTACTTC.

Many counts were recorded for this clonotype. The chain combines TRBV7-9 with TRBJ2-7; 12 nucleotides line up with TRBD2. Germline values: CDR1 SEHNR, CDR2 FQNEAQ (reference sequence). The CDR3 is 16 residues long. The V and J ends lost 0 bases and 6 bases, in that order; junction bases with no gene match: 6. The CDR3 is CASSLAASGRAGEQYF. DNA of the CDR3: TGTGCCAGCAGCTTAGCGGCTAGCGGGAGGGCCGGCGAGCAGTACTTC.